Below, 29 T cell receptor beta chains from the same sample are listed, as sequenced in a study of OX40 agonist ivuxolimab in advanced cancers. Only in-frame clones appear in the TCRdb table, and some are missing; sequencing was by immunoSEQ multiplex PCR. The sample consists of approximately 81,000 clones, 88% of them appearing once. The sequences come from CD4+ or CD8+ T cells sorted from blood, collected in a trial of the OX40 agonist ivuxolimab. These receptors originate from an adult with an advanced solid tumor such as melanoma, head and neck, liver or kidney cancer.

This sequence joins TRBV11-1 and TRBJ2-1, with TRBD1 matching 7 bases. The CDR3 contains 13 residues. The germline CDR1 and CDR2 sequences are SGHAT and FQDESV (reference sequence). The junction had 7 bases not matched to a gene; V was cut back by 10 bases and J by 4 bases. The CDR3 sequence is CAIAGTAYNEQFF. The CDR3 region has the DNA TGTGCCATCGCCGGGACAGCATACAATGAGCAGTTCTTC.

V and J are TRBV2 and TRBJ1-2, with D tentatively TRBD1 (5 bases). The germline V gene has CDR1 SNHLY and CDR2 FYNNEI. The germline V and J ends were trimmed by 7 bases and 4 bases, with 10 bases remaining between them. The length of the CDR3 is 12 residues. This CDR3 reads CASMGGSYGYTF. CDR3 nucleotides: TGTGCCAGCATGGGGGGATCCTATGGCTACACCTTC.

The rearrangement joins TRBV5-1 to TRBJ2-5; no definite D call. The CDR3 extends over 13 amino acids. Trimming took 5 bases from V and 5 from J, leaving 13 bases between them. Per the germline V gene, CDR1 is SGHRS and CDR2 is YFSETQ. The CDR3 DNA reads as TGCGCCAGCAGTCGGGCAGATGGCGAGACCCAGTACTTC. Translated, it gives CASSRADGETQYF.

This chain uses TRBV5-1 with TRBJ1-2; the match to TRBD1 covers 10 bases. The junction had 12 bases not matched to a gene; V was cut back by 4 bases and J by 6 bases. The CDR3 has 16 residues. In germline, CDR1 is SGHRS, CDR2 YFSETQ. For the CDR3, the DNA is TGCGCCAGCAGCCCCAGCGGCTGGGACAGGGGAGATGGCTACACCTTC. Amino acid sequence: CASSPSGWDRGDGYTF.

The chain combines TRBV9 with TRBJ1-1, with D maybe TRBD1 (5 bases). The CDR3 contains 14 residues. Trimming cost V 0 bases and J 0 bases, with 6 bases left between them. CDR1 is SGDLS, CDR2 YYNGEE, per germline. The DNA of the CDR3 is TGTGCCAGCAGCGTAGGACAGATGAACACTGAAGCTTTCTTT. Encoded protein: CASSVGQMNTEAFF. Drawing the rest from reference TRBV9 and TRBJ1-1, the complete variable domain is DSGVTQTPKHLITATGQRVTLRCSPRSGDLSVYWYQQSLDQGLQFLIQYYNGEERAKGNILERFSAQQFPDLHSELNLSSLELGDSALYFCASSVGQMNTEAFFGQGTRLTVV.

This clone has more than one count but fewer than ten. This chain connects TRBV27 to TRBJ1-2, with D uncertain. The germline V gene encodes CDR1 MNHEY and CDR2 SMNVEV (reference sequence). Trimming removed 2 bases at V and 8 bases at J, with 12 bases between. The CDR3 runs to 13 residues. The CDR3 reads CASSLQRVGGYTF. CDR3 in DNA: TGTGCCAGCAGTTTACAGAGGGTGGGAGGCTACACCTTC.

J is TRBJ2-7 and V is TRBV18, with a possible D match to TRBD2 (5 bases). CDR1 is KGHSH and CDR2 is LQKENI in the germline V gene. The CDR3 contains 12 residues. V lost 0 bases and J 9 bases, leaving 9 bases between the germline ends. This CDR3 reads CASSPPGGGQYF. CDR3 coding DNA: TGTGCCAGCTCACCACCAGGCGGAGGGCAGTACTTC.

The chain recombines TRBV5-1 with TRBJ2-3, with D possibly TRBD1 on 6 matching bases. The V gene lost 3 bases and the J gene lost 5 bases, with 13 bases spanning the gap. The germline V gene encodes CDR1 SGHRS and CDR2 YFSETQ. CDR3 length: 14 amino acids. The CDR3 reads CASSSTGSEDTQYF. For the CDR3, the DNA is TGCGCCAGCAGCTCTACAGGGTCTGAAGATACGCAGTATTTT.

The CDR3: CASSEGRGPQHF. The CDR3 DNA sequence: TGCGCCAGCAGTGAAGGGCGTGGGCCCCAGCATTTT. The chain is built from TRBV10-1 and TRBJ1-5; D unclear. The CDR3 runs 12 residues. Germline V lookup: CDR1 WNHNN, CDR2 SYGVQD (reference sequence). Trimming removed 3 bases from V and 9 bases from J, with 9 bases in between.

The table lists this clone with a count of one. The gene calls are TRBV2 and TRBJ2-2, with no clear D. Germline V lookup: CDR1 SNHLY, CDR2 FYNNEI. Trimming pared 5 bases from V and 4 bases from J, leaving 8 bases between. The CDR3 is 13 amino acids. The CDR3 spells CASSLRVTGELFF. CDR3 coding DNA: TGTGCCAGCAGTCTAAGAGTCACCGGGGAGCTGTTTTTT.

The chain uses TRBV5-1 and TRBJ1-2; 7 positions match TRBD1. Trimming cost V 0 bases and J 1 base; bases outside gene matches: 3. In germline, CDR1 is SGHRS, CDR2 YFSETQ. This CDR3 is built from 15 residues. The CDR3 DNA sequence: TGCGCCAGCAGCTTGGTAGGGGGCGGTAACTATGGCTACACCTTC. Translating gives CASSLVGGGNYGYTF.

This clone was counted a few times. The rearrangement uses TRBV6-5 and TRBJ1-2; the match to TRBD1 covers 8 bases. The length of the CDR3 is 14 residues. The V segment lost 5 bases and the J segment 4 bases; nucleotides outside the gene matches: 6. The germline CDR1 and CDR2 sequences are MNHEY and SVGAGI. The CDR3 loop is CASSTGGLPYGYTF. For the CDR3, the DNA is TGTGCCAGCAGTACAGGGGGGTTGCCCTATGGCTACACCTTC.

This rearrangement joins TRBV7-9 to TRBJ2-3; 8 bases agree with TRBD2. Germline V gene lookup returns CDR1 SEHNR and CDR2 FQNEAQ (reference sequence). V dropped 2 bases and J dropped 4; count of bases not matched to a gene: 5. CDR3 length equals 15 residues. For the CDR3, the DNA is TGTGCCAGCAGCTTAACCAGCGGGGGTTCAGATACGCAGTATTTT. It encodes CASSLTSGGSDTQYF.

The chain links TRBV10-2 to TRBJ2-1; 7 bases align to TRBD2. This CDR3 region has 13 residues. With V trimmed by 7 bases and J by 12 bases, 12 bases remained unmatched. Per germline, CDR1 WSHSY and CDR2 SAAADI. The CDR3 DNA reads TGCGCCAGCACCGAGGGCCATGGGGAGGGGCAGTTCTTC. This translates into CASTEGHGEGQFF.

The genes are TRBV10-3 and TRBJ2-2; perhaps D is TRBD1 or TRBD2 (5 bases each). Germline assignment: CDR1 ENHRY and CDR2 SYGVKD. V was shortened by 0 bases and J by 0 bases, with 11 bases between the two germline ends. The CDR3 loop spans 17 amino acids. CDR3 DNA sequence: TGTGCCATCAGTGAGTCGGATCGGGGCCCGAACACCGGGGAGCTGTTTTTT. Amino acids: CAISESDRGPNTGELFF.

This clone has just one count. This rearrangement joins TRBV28 to TRBJ1-1; 7 bases align to TRBD1. This CDR3 region has 15 residues. After removal of 5 bases from V and 6 bases from J, the junction contained 12 bases not matched to a gene. Germline CDR1 reads MDHEN; CDR2 reads SYDVKM. Here the CDR3 reads CASSRAGQARPEAFF. The CDR3 bases are TGTGCCAGCAGTAGGGCCGGACAGGCTAGACCTGAAGCTTTCTTT.

This chain joins TRBV2 and TRBJ2-1; D unclear. This CDR3 is built from 10 residues. Germline CDR1 is SNHLY and CDR2 is FYNNEI. V lost 6 bases, J lost 10 bases, and 7 bases lay in between. DNA for the CDR3: TGTGCCAGCAGGTTGACAGAGCAGTTCTTC. It specifies CASRLTEQFF.

The J gene is TRBJ1-3, the V gene TRBV5-1; D call uncertain. Germline V gene sequence: CDR1 SGHRS, CDR2 YFSETQ. Deletions cut 0 bases from V and 3 bases from J, with 7 bases between. The CDR3 extends over 14 amino acids. For the CDR3, the DNA is TGCGCCAGCAGCTTGGGTCCCAGTGGAAACACCATATATTTT. Amino acid sequence: CASSLGPSGNTIYF.

The chain joins TRBV7-2 to TRBJ1-5; D not certain. Germline CDR1 is SGHTA and CDR2 is FQGNSA. Trimming pared 3 bases from V and 5 bases from J, leaving 20 bases between. This CDR3 is 17 amino acids long. The CDR3 nucleotides are TGTGCCAGCAGCTTGGGCGTAGGGATCGCGCGGGATCAGCCCCAGCATTTT. Translated, it gives CASSLGVGIARDQPQHF.

The gene calls are TRBV11-2 and TRBJ1-1; D is undetermined. Trimming stripped 4 bases from V and 5 bases from J, with 11 bases between. The germline gives CDR1 SGHAT, CDR2 FQNNGV. The CDR3 runs 13 residues. The CDR3 spells CASSSKVGTEAFF. CDR3 bases: TGTGCCAGCAGCTCAAAGGTTGGGACTGAAGCTTTCTTT.

The chain is built from TRBV11-2 and TRBJ2-3; 13 bases match TRBD2. CDR3 length equals 15 residues. V lost 7 bases, J lost 5 bases, and 6 bases stayed unmatched. Looked up from germline, CDR1 is SGHAT and CDR2 is FQNNGV. The CDR3 is CASTRLAGGKDTQYF. In DNA form, the CDR3 reads TGTGCCAGCACCCGACTAGCGGGGGGTAAAGATACGCAGTATTTT. Based on the CDR3 plus reference TRBV11-2 and TRBJ2-3, the full variable domain is EAGVAQSPRYKIIEKRQSVAFWCNPISGHATLYWYQQILGQGPKLLIQFQNNGVVDDSQLPKDRFSAERLKGVDSTLKIQPAKLEDSAVYLCASTRLAGGKDTQYFGPGTRLTVL.

The V gene is TRBV6-5, the J gene TRBJ1-3; D is possibly TRBD1 (5 bases). Germline V gene lookup returns CDR1 MNHEY and CDR2 SVGAGI. Trimming pared 5 bases from V and 1 base from J, leaving 12 bases between. The CDR3 is 15 amino acids. The CDR3 protein is CASSKQGKSGNTIYF. The CDR3 DNA follows: TGTGCCAGCAGTAAGCAGGGTAAATCTGGAAACACCATATATTTT.

There are a few counts of this clone. The rearrangement uses TRBV7-9 and TRBJ1-6; the match to TRBD1 covers 8 bases. The germline gives CDR1 SEHNR, CDR2 FQNEAQ (reference sequence). Trimming took 5 bases from V and 2 from J; bases not matched to a gene: 5. This CDR3 region has 16 residues. CDR3 in amino acids: CASSRTGPTYNSPLHF. CDR3 DNA sequence: TGTGCCAGCAGCCGGACAGGGCCAACCTATAATTCACCCCTCCACTTT.

This chain links TRBV19 with TRBJ1-6; 8 bases line up with TRBD1. CDR3 length: 14 amino acids. Germline-derived CDR1 and CDR2 are LNHDA and SQIVND (reference sequence). The junction had 7 bases not matched to a gene; V was cut back by 6 bases and J by 9 bases. In DNA form, the CDR3 reads TGTGCCAGTAGGGACAGGGCGCGAGGTTCACCCCTCCACTTT. Its protein product is CASRDRARGSPLHF.

With respect to this clone: Other DNA variants within this sample encode the same CDR3. The genes are TRBV11-3 and TRBJ1-1; D call uncertain. V was shortened by 1 base and J by 3 bases, with 9 bases between the two germline ends. The CDR3 loop spans 14 amino acids. Germline-derived CDR1 and CDR2 are SGHNT and YENEEA. The CDR3 DNA is TGTGCCAGCAGCTTAGGCGGGGTGGACACTGAAGCTTTCTTT. Protein sequence: CASSLGGVDTEAFF.

The rearrangement joins TRBV19 to TRBJ2-1; D possibly corresponds to TRBD1 (7 bases). Trimming took off 5 bases at V and 6 bases at J, with 14 bases between the two ends. Looked up from germline, CDR1 is LNHDA and CDR2 is SQIVND (reference sequence). CDR3 length: 14 amino acids. CDR3 nucleotides: TGTGCCAGTAGTTGGCAGGGGGGAGGCAATGAGCAGTTCTTC. Its translation: CASSWQGGGNEQFF. Full variable domain (remainder filled in from reference TRBV19 and TRBJ2-1): DGGITQSPKYLFRKEGQNVTLSCEQNLNHDAMYWYRQDPGQGLRLIYYSQIVNDFQKGDIAEGYSVSREKKESFPLTVTSAQKNPTAFYLCASSWQGGGNEQFFGPGTRLTVL.

The gene calls are TRBV4-1 and TRBJ1-1; D might be TRBD1 (5 bases). The CDR3 has 16 residues. V was pared by 3 bases and J by 1 base, with 15 bases between. Germline V gene sequence: CDR1 MGHRA, CDR2 YSYEKL. The CDR3 nucleotides read TGCGCCAGCAGCCAGACAACCGGTGGGGCGAACACTGAAGCTTTCTTT. Translated, it gives CASSQTTGGANTEAFF.

The chain combines TRBV19 with TRBJ1-1; a weak D match, TRBD1 (5 bases). Germline V gene lookup returns CDR1 LNHDA and CDR2 SQIVND (reference sequence). The CDR3 consists of 14 residues. V dropped 3 bases and J dropped 1 base, with 9 bases sitting between them. The CDR3 DNA follows: TGTGCCAGTAGTATTGAGGGGAAGAACACTGAAGCTTTCTTT. Protein sequence: CASSIEGKNTEAFF.

The chain employs TRBV25-1 and TRBJ2-2; the D gene is possibly TRBD1 (6 bases). The V end lost 3 bases, the J end lost 5 bases, and 10 bases lay between the germline ends. This CDR3 contains 14 residues. The germline V gene encodes CDR1 MGHDK and CDR2 SYGVNS. This CDR3 is CASSEGAWTGELFF. The CDR3 DNA follows: TGTGCCAGCAGTGAGGGGGCTTGGACCGGGGAGCTGTTTTTT.